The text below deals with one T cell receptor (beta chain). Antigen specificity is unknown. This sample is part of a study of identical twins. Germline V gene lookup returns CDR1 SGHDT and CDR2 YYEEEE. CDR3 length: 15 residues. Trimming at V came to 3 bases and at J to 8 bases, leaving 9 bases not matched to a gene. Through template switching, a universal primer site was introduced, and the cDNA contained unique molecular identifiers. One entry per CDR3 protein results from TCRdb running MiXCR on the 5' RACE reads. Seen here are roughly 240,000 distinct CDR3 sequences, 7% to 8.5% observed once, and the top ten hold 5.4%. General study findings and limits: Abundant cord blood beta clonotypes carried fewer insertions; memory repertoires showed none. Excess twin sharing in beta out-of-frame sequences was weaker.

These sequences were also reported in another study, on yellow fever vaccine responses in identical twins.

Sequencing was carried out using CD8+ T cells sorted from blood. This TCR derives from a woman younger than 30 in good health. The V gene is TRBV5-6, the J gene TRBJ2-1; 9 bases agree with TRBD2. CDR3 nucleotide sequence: TGTGCCAGCAGCTACCCCGGGACTAGCCCCCATGAGCAGTTCTTC. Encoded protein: CASSYPGTSPHEQFF.